The present T cell receptor beta chain was sequenced within a study of cytomegalovirus exposure and HLA in healthy donors. Notes on the study in general: Roughly even sequencing depth across donors was the assumption behind the presence/absence analyses. Per a prior analysis, the majority of TCR beta V segments were productive roughly 90% or roughly 30% of the time. By a later analysis, the bulk of CMV-associated TCR beta chains appeared HLA-restricted.

Points on this clone: Its antigen remains unidentified.

This CDR3 contains 15 residues. Germline V CDR1 and CDR2: SEHNR, FQNEAQ (reference sequence). With 2 bases removed from V and 4 bases from J, the gap between germline ends came to 14 bases. 60 Vbeta and 13 Jbeta primers were used in PCR. Per the original data handling: In a later analysis, around 87 million unique TCR beta chains included roughly 11 million shared by two or more donors. Produced via immunoSEQ multiplex PCR; TCRdb's table is partial and in-frame only. For V, J and clone size, that table is used; D and trimming come from the DNA. The sample yields 50,000 to 65,000 clones, around 72% seen once.

This TCR was sampled from a man aged 50 to 59 in good health and CMV-seropositive. Sequencing input: PBMCs. The chain uses TRBV7-9 and TRBJ1-1; D might be TRBD1 (5 bases). This chain's CDR3 is CASSLRSGGGTEAFF. CDR3 coding DNA: TGTGCCAGCAGCTTAAGGTCGGGGGGTGGCACTGAAGCTTTCTTT.